What follows describes a single T cell receptor (beta chain). CDR3 length equals 13 residues. Per the germline V gene, CDR1 is MGHDK and CDR2 is SYGVNS. The V and J ends lost 5 bases and 6 bases respectively, with 14 bases between them. Each CDR3 protein is one row after TCRdb ran MiXCR on the RT-PCR reads. The sample shows about 700,000 distinct CDR3 sequences, around 14% of them seen only once. The TCR originated in a female donor in good health, serving as a healthy control. V is TRBV25-1 and J is TRBJ2-7; D is ambiguous. Input material: memory CD4+ T cells from blood. The DNA for the CDR3 is TGTGCCAGCAGTCAAACGTCCCCACCCGAGCAGTACTTC. Its translation is CASSQTSPPEQYF.